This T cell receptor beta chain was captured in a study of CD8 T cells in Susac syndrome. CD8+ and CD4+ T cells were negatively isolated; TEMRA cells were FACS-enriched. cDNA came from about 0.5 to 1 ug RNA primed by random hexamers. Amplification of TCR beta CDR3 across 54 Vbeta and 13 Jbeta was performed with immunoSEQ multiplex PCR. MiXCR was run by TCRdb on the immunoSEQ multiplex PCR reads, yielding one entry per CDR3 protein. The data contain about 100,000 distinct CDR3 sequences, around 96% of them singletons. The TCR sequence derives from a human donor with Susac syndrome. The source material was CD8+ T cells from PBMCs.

CDR3 nucleotides: TGTGCCAGCAGCTCCGCTGGGGGGGGATACGAGCAGTACTTC. Translated, it gives CASSSAGGGYEQYF. The J gene is TRBJ2-7, the V gene TRBV3-1, with TRBD2 identical over 7 bases. From germline, CDR1 is LGHDT and CDR2 YNNKEL (reference sequence). This CDR3 has 14 amino acids. J lost 4 bases, V lost 5 bases, and 8 bases had no gene match.